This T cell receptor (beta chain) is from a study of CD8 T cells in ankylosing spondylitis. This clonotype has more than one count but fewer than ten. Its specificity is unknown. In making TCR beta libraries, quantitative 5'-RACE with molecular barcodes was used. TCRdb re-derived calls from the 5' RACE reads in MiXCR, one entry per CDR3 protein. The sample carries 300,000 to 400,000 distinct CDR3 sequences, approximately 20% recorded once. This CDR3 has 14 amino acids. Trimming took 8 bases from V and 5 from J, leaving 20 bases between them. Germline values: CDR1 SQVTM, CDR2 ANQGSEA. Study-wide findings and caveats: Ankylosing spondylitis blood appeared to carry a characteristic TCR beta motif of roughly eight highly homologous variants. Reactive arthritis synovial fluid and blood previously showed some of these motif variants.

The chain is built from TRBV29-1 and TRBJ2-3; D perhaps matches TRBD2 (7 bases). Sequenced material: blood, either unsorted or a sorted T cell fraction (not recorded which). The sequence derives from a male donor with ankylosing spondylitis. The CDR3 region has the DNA TGCAGCTCCCGGGGGCCGGGAGGAGGAGATACGCAGTATTTT. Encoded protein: CSSRGPGGGDTQYF.